Detailed here is one TCR beta chain. Profiling relied on immunoSEQ multiplex PCR, and the TCRdb table lists in-frame clones only, not all of them. The sample consists of 150,000 or so clones, 80% to 95% of them appearing once. The source of the sample is a study of control samples from healthy donors and cancer patients. Germline CDR1 is WNHNN and CDR2 is SYGVQD (reference sequence). The trim removed 6 bases at V and 3 bases at J, leaving 13 bases unmatched. CDR3 length: 17 amino acids. The chain employs TRBV10-1 and TRBJ2-3, with 9 bases that match TRBD2. The sequencing sample was made of blood. This sequence originates from a man between 18 and 29 years old in good health. Here the CDR3 reads CASSLRAGGGVTDTQYF. In DNA, the CDR3 is TGCGCCAGCAGCCTCCGGGCTGGCGGGGGGGTGACAGATACGCAGTATTTT.